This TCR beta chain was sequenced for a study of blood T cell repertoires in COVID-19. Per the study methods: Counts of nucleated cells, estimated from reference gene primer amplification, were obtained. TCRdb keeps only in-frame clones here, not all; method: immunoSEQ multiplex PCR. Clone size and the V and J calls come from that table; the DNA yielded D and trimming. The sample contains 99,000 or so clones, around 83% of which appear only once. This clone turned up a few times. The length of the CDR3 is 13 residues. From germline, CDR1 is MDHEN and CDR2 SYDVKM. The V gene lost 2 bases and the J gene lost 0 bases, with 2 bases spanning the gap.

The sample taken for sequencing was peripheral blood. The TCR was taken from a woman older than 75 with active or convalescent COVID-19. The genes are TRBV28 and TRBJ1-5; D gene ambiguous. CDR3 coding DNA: TGTGCCAGCAGTTTACATAGCAATCAGCCCCAGCATTTT. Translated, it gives CASSLHSNQPQHF.